The 5 T cell receptor beta chains reported below all come from one sample, sequenced in a study of blood T cells in healthy people across ages. Then a second PCR, running roughly 7 to 11 cycles, was carried out with a sample-barcoded 5' primer and a J-beta primer mix. TCRdb ran MiXCR on the 5' RACE reads and lists one entry per CDR3 protein. The table has roughly 650,000 distinct CDR3 sequences, 32% seen once; the top ten hold 15% to 19%. Input material: blood. These receptors all come from an elderly woman in good health.

In its sample, this clonotype was seen many times. This chain uses TRBV15 with TRBJ2-7, with no clear D. CDR1 and CDR2 (germline): LNHNV, YYDKDF (reference sequence). Trimming removed 4 bases from V and 5 bases from J, with 9 bases in between. The CDR3 loop spans 12 amino acids. CDR3 protein: CATSKGLNEQYF. The CDR3 nucleotides are TGTGCCACCAGCAAAGGTCTCAACGAGCAGTACTTC.

This clonotype is termed medium-sized. The gene calls are TRBV29-1 and TRBJ2-5, with 10 bases aligning to TRBD1. The J segment lost 4 bases and the V segment lost 7 bases, leaving 6 bases of the junction unmatched. In germline, CDR1 is SQVTM, CDR2 ANQGSEA. The CDR3 sequence is 13 residues long. In DNA form, the CDR3 reads TGCAGCGCAACGACAGGGGGCGGAGAGACCCAGTACTTC. This encodes CSATTGGGETQYF. Together with reference TRBV29-1 and TRBJ2-5, the CDR3 gives the full variable domain: SAVISQKPSRDICQRGTSLTIQCQVDSQVTMMFWYRQQPGQSLTLIATANQGSEATYESGFVIDKFPISRPNLTFSTLTVSNMSPEDSSIYLCSATTGGGETQYFGPGTRLLVL.

This clonotype was seen many times. CDR3 in DNA: TGTGCCAGCAGCCCGGGGACGGCCTGGAATGAGCAGTTCTTC. Residues: CASSPGTAWNEQFF. V and J are TRBV7-2 and TRBJ2-1, with D perhaps assigned TRBD1 or TRBD2 (5 bases each). CDR1 is SGHTA and CDR2 is FQGNSA in the germline V gene. Trimming stripped 5 bases from V and 7 bases from J, with 15 bases between. The CDR3 is 14 residues long.

Only a few counts were recorded for this clonotype. The chain joins TRBV7-2 to TRBJ2-3; D might be TRBD2 (7 bases). The CDR3 extends over 16 amino acids. V lost 1 base, J lost 2 bases, and 13 bases lay in between. Germline-derived CDR1 and CDR2 are SGHTA and FQGNSA. CDR3 sequence reads: CASSLGGGRVTDTQYF. The CDR3 DNA sequence: TGTGCCAGCAGCTTAGGCGGGGGCCGGGTCACAGATACGCAGTATTTT.

The chain combines TRBV20-1 with TRBJ2-1; D remains ambiguous. The CDR3 is made up of 11 amino acids. Germline CDR1 is DFQATT and CDR2 is SNEGSKA (reference sequence). With 0 bases removed from V and 11 bases from J, the gap between germline ends came to 8 bases. The CDR3 spells CSARDNFQQFF. The CDR3 DNA reads TGCAGTGCTAGAGATAACTTCCAGCAGTTCTTC.